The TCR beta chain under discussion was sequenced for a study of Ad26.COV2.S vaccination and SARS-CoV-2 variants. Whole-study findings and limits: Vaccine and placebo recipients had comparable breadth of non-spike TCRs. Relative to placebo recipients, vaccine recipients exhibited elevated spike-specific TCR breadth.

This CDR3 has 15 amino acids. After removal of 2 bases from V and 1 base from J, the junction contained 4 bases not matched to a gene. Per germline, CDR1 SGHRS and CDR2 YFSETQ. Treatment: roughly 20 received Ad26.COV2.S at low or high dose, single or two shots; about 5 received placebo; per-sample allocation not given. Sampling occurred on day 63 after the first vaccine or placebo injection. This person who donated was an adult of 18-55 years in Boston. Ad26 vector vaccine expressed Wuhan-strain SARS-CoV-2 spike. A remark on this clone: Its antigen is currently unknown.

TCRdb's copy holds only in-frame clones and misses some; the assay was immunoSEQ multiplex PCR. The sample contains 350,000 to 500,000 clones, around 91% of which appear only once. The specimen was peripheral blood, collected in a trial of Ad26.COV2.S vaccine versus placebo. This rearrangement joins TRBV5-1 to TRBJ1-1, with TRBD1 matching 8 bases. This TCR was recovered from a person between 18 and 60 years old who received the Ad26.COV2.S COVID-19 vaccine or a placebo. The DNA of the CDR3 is TGCGCCAGCAGCTTAAACAGGGGGAAGAACACTGAAGCTTTCTTT. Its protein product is CASSLNRGKNTEAFF.